Listed here is a single TCR beta chain. This clonotype was counted ten times or more. The antigen this receptor binds is unknown. A junction boundary mismatches the germline segment, possibly from a read error. This sample is part of a study of CD8+CD57+ T cells in acquired aplastic anemia (dated by TCRdb to 2016 to 2019). Background for the entire study: Extracted DNA from sorted CD4+ and CD8+ cells averaged approximately 3.4 ug, ranging from about 0.17 to 27.4 ug. Healthy donor samples averaged approximately 9.8 million reads for CD4+ and roughly 12 million for CD8+ cells.

Genomic DNA served as template for TCR beta VDJ combination and CDR3 sequence profiling. An Illumina HiSeq 2000 was used for TCR repertoire sequencing. In the authors' own workflow: Repertoires were assessed using TRBV/TRBJ rearrangement plots, CDR3 size and DJ length profiles, and Simpson's diversity index. Whichever DNA sequence was most abundant in the deep sequencing data was defined as the immunodominant clone. CDR3 amino acid sequences were checked for sharing between subjects and were compared against published repertoires and the VDJdb database. TCRdb reworked the public reads: Q25 trimming with fastp, MiXCR clone assembly, productive beta chains retained. For every CDR3 protein sequence, its rows merge into one entry that carries the most common genes and DNA. The V and J calls follow TCRdb's processing rather than the paper's. The sample table holds roughly 170,000 distinct CDR3 sequences, of which 63% were seen once. 45% of the sample rests with the top ten.

What the research found in general, with its limitations: CD8+ Simpson's diversity did not differ significantly between patients and healthy controls (P=0.060). Although roughly 29 CD8+ CDR3 sequences were shared by patients and controls, these sequences appeared highly expressed in patients and within the immunodominant clones of patients.

In the study, sorted CD4+ and CD8+ blood T cells from patients with severe aplastic anemia and from healthy subjects underwent deep sequencing of TCR repertoires. Ficoll-Paque density gradient centrifugation was used to isolate peripheral blood mononuclear cells. Before DNA was extracted, CD4+ and CD8+ T cells were sorted using either FACS or magnetic beads. This TCR derives from a human donor in good health. Sequencing was carried out using sorted CD4+, CD8+, or CD8+CD57+ T cells (not recorded which) from PBMCs.

The CDR3 region: CSTASRSTDTQYF. The bases are TGCTCCACAGCTAGCCGGAGCACAGATACGCAGTATTTT. The receptor chain draws on TRBV19 and TRBJ2-3; a tentative D call is TRBD2 (5 bases match). From the germline V gene (reference sequence), CDR1 is LNHDA and CDR2 is SQIVND. From the cysteine up to the phenylalanine, the CDR3 has a length of 13 residues. The entry retains the CDR3 DNA only, 39 bases that are in frame from base 1.